The 6 T cell receptor beta chains reported below all come from one sample, sequenced in a study of blood T cell repertoires in COVID-19. Generated by immunoSEQ multiplex PCR, the TCRdb table keeps only in-frame clones and is missing some. The sample lists about 170,000 clones; 70% to 85% were seen once. The sequenced material came from peripheral blood. These receptors were collected from a man older than 75 with COVID-19, enrolled during active disease.

V gene TRBV5-4 combines with J gene TRBJ2-3; 7 bases line up with TRBD1. This CDR3 contains 16 residues. Germline V CDR1 and CDR2: SGHNT, YYREEE (reference sequence). V dropped 0 bases and J dropped 6; count of bases not matched to a gene: 10. The CDR3 nucleotides read TGTGCCAGCAGCTTGGTGAGTGGCAGGGGGTCGGATACGCAGTATTTT. Translation: CASSLVSGRGSDTQYF.

The V and J genes are TRBV27 and TRBJ2-1; 9 bases align to TRBD2. Germline assignment: CDR1 MNHEY and CDR2 SMNVEV (reference sequence). CDR3 length equals 14 residues. V lost 6 bases to trimming and J lost 4 bases; unmatched junction nucleotides: 4. CDR3 protein: CASRFSGGYNEQFF. The DNA for the CDR3 is TGTGCCAGCAGATTTAGCGGGGGTTACAATGAGCAGTTCTTC.

This sequence joins TRBV7-2 and TRBJ1-6; D not resolved. This CDR3 is 14 amino acids long. Germline V CDR1 and CDR2: SGHTA, FQGNSA. V lost 4 bases and J 9 bases, leaving 13 bases between the germline ends. The CDR3 spells CASSSTVGSSPLHF. The CDR3 DNA sequence: TGTGCCAGCAGCTCTACAGTAGGAAGTTCACCCCTCCACTTT.

The chain links TRBV11-3 to TRBJ2-1; weak D call: TRBD2 (7 bases). CDR3 size: 13 residues. Trimming cost V 4 bases and J 6 bases, with 10 bases left between them. The germline gives CDR1 SGHNT, CDR2 YENEEA. Here the CDR3 reads CASSSRGGNEQFF. The CDR3 nucleotides read TGTGCCAGCAGCTCGAGGGGGGGCAATGAGCAGTTCTTC.

The rearrangement uses TRBV10-3 and TRBJ1-2; TRBD1 aligns across 11 bases. Germline CDR1 and CDR2: ENHRY and SYGVKD. There are 13 residues in the CDR3. The ends lost 11 bases at V and 6 bases at J; junction bases unmatched: 8. Here the CDR3 reads CALRPGQGDGYTF. In DNA form, the CDR3 reads TGTGCCTTACGACCGGGACAGGGGGATGGCTACACCTTC.

The chain carries TRBV18 and TRBJ2-1; no firm D call. The CDR3 extends over 14 amino acids. Germline CDR1 KGHSH, CDR2 LQKENI. V lost 2 bases, J lost 5 bases, and 10 bases lay in between. As DNA, the CDR3 is TGTGCCAGCTCACCAGGCACAGCAAACAATGAGCAGTTCTTC. Translation: CASSPGTANNEQFF.